A few counts support the clone carrying this TCR beta chain. This CDR3 contains 14 residues. The ends were cut back, 3 bases at V and 3 bases at J, with 11 bases in the middle. Germline V gene data show CDR1 as SGHNT and CDR2 as YENEEA. To make TCR beta libraries, researchers used iRepertoire HTBI primers and Arm-PCR of CDR3 regions. TCRdb re-derived calls from the multiplex PCR reads in MiXCR, one entry per CDR3 protein. The sample yields roughly 530,000 distinct CDR3 sequences, around 16% seen once. This record comes from a study of regulatory T cells in long-lasting Graves disease. Indicated time point: newly diagnosed GD, antithyroid drugs for less than 3 months. The TCR library was made from RNA extracted from PBMCs. These data were also reused for a study on T cells in Graves' hyperthyroidism and ophthalmopathy. That work adds: Clinical symptoms, serum thyroxine, TRAb, thyroid ultrasound and orbital computed tomography established diagnosis. An initial round of RT-PCR targeting the TCR CDR3 relied on the HTBI primer set.

This sequence originates from a woman aged 40-65 years with Graves disease. The chain employs TRBV11-3 and TRBJ2-5; either TRBD1 or TRBD2 may supply D (5 bases each). Sequencing was performed on peripheral blood mononuclear cells (PBMCs), taken at new diagnosis, from a patient treated with antithyroid drugs. As DNA, the CDR3 is TGTGCCAGCAGCTTTTGGGGGAAAGAAGAGACCCAGTACTTC. Protein product: CASSFWGKEETQYF.